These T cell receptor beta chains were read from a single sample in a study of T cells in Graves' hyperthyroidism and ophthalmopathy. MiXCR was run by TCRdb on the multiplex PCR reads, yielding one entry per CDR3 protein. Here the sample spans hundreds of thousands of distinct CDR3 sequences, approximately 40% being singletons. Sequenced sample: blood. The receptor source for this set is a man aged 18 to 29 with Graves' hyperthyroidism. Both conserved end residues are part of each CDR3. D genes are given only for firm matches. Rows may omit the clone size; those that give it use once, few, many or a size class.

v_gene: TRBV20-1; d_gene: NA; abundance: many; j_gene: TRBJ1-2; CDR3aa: CSASQGHGYTF; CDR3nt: TGCAGTGCTAGTCAGGGGCATGGCTACACCTTC
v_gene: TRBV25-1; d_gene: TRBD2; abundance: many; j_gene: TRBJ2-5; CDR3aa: CASSGSGRKGETQYF; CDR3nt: TGTGCCAGCAGTGGTAGCGGGAGGAAAGGAGAGACCCAGTACTTC
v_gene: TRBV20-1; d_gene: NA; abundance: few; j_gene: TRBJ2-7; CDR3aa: CSAAYLGASAEEQYF; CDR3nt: TGCAGTGCAGCGTATTTAGGGGCCAGCGCGGAAGAGCAGTACTTC
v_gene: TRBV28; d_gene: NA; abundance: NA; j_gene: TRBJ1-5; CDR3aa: CAAFRGGGNQPQHF; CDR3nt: TGTGCCGCGTTCCGGGGCGGGGGCAATCAGCCCCAGCATTTT
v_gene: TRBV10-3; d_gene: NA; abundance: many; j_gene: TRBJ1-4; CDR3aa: CATTGTNEKLFF; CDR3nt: TGTGCCACGACAGGAACTAATGAAAAACTGTTTTTT
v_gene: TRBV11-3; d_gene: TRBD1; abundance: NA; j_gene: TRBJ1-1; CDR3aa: CASSSAGQAGTEAFF; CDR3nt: TGTGCCAGCAGCTCCGCCGGACAGGCGGGAACTGAAGCTTTCTTT
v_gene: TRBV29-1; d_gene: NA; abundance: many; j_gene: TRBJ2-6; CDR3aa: CSVTGDSNSGANVLTF; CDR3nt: TGCAGCGTTACAGGGGACTCGAACTCTGGGGCCAACGTCCTGACTTTC
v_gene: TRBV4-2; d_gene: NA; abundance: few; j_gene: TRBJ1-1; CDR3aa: CASSQGSETEAFF; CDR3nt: TGTGCCAGCAGCCAAGGGAGTGAAACTGAAGCTTTCTTT
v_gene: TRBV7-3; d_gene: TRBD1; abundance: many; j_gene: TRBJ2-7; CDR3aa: CASSLTGQGAHEQYF; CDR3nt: TGTGCCAGCAGCTTAACGGGACAGGGGGCTCACGAGCAGTACTTC
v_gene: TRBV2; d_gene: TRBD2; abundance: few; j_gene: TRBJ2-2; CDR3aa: CASSEGVTSGRAYTGELFF; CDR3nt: TGTGCCAGCAGTGAAGGCGTGACTAGCGGGAGGGCTTACACCGGGGAGCTGTTTTTT
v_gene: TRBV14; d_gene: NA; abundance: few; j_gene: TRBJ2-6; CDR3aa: CASSQVSGAFSGANVLTF; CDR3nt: TGTGCCAGCAGCCAAGTATCGGGGGCCTTCTCTGGGGCCAACGTCCTGACTTTC
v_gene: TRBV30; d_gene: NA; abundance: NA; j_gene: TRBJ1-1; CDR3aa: CAWNGINTEAFF; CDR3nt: TGTGCCTGGAACGGGATCAACACTGAAGCTTTCTTT
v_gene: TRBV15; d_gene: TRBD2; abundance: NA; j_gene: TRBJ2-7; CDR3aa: CATSRDVGLADAYEQYF; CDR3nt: TGTGCCACCAGCAGAGATGTCGGACTAGCGGATGCCTACGAGCAGTACTTC
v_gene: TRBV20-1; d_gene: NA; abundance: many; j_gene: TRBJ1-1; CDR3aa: CSARSRGNTEAFF; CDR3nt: TGCAGTGCCAGATCCAGGGGAAACACTGAAGCTTTCTTT